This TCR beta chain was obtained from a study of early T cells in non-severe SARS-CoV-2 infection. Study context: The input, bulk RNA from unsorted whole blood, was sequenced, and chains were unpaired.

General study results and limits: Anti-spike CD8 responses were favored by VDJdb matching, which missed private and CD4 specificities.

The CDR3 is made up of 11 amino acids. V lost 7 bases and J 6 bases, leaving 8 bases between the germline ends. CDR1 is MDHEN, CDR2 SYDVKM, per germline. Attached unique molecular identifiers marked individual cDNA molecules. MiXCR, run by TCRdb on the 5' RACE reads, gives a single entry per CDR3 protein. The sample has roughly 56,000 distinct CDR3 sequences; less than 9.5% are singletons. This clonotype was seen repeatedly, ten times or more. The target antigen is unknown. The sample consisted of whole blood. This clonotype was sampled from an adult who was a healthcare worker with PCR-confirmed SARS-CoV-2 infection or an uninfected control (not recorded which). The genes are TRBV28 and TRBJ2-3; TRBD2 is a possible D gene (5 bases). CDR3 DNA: TGTGCCAGCAATAGCGTTGATACGCAGTATTTT. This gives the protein CASNSVDTQYF.